This record concerns one TCR beta chain sequence. The data were taken from a study of blood T cell repertoires in COVID-19. Overall study: Donors in the United States, Italy and Spain gave samples during acute or convalescent COVID-19. T cells, B-cell-depleted T cells, or PBMCs supplied cDNA or gDNA.

V shed 3 bases, J shed 4 bases, and the junction held 2 bases outside the gene matches. CDR3 length: 13 amino acids. Source study methods: Amplification of reference gene primers provided the estimated nucleated cell counts. The assay was immunoSEQ multiplex PCR, and TCRdb's table has in-frame clones only and misses some. The V and J calls and clone size are taken from that table; D and trimming were inferred from the DNA. The profile shows approximately 170,000 clones, about 87% of them singletons. The chain employs TRBV12-3 or TRBV12-4 and TRBJ1-1; 7 nucleotides agree with TRBD1. The source is a man between 18 and 29 years old with active or convalescent COVID-19. The sequenced sample was peripheral blood. CDR3 loop: CASSFYRGTEAFF. As DNA, the CDR3 is TGTGCCAGCAGTTTTTACAGGGGCACTGAAGCTTTCTTT.